The 18 T cell receptor beta chains below were found in one sample sequenced in a study of T cell repertoires in cytomegalovirus infection. Each CDR3 protein gets one entry after TCRdb re-called the reads with MiXCR. The sample has under 250,000 distinct CDR3 sequences, roughly 6.5% seen once. The sample consisted of PBMCs. The receptors derive from a human donor in good health (CMV status not recorded). Some clones in this sample may be carry-over from other donors' samples.

About this clonotype: A much more abundant neighbour one base away suggests this may be a read error. The CDR3 spells CASSLAHEINRDTEAFF. The CDR3 region has the DNA TGTGCCAGCAGCTTGGCCCATGAAATTAACAGGGACACTGAAGCTTTCTTT. The V and J genes are TRBV5-8 and TRBJ1-1; the D gene is possibly TRBD1 (6 bases). In germline, CDR1 is SGHTS, CDR2 YDEGEE. V was trimmed by 0 bases and J by 3 bases, leaving 18 bases between them. The CDR3 contains 17 residues.

This clonotype was counted only a few times. The chain is built from TRBV7-8 and TRBJ2-1, with 10 bases identical to TRBD2. The germline V gene encodes CDR1 SGHVS and CDR2 FQNEAQ. There are 15 residues in the CDR3. V lost 5 bases, J lost 9 bases, and 10 bases stayed unmatched. CDR3: CASSPAAGGYSEQFF. The DNA for the CDR3 is TGTGCCAGCAGCCCCGCAGCGGGGGGGTATTCTGAGCAGTTCTTC.

This clonotype was observed at least ten times. This sequence joins TRBV7-9 and TRBJ2-5, with 9 bases aligning to TRBD1. The CDR3 is 16 amino acids. Trimming cost V 0 bases and J 4 bases; bases outside gene matches: 6. Looked up from germline, CDR1 is SEHNR and CDR2 is FQNEAQ (reference sequence). CDR3 loop: CASSLAGDRERETQYF. The CDR3 DNA sequence: TGTGCCAGCAGCTTAGCCGGGGACAGGGAGAGAGAGACCCAGTACTTC.

This clonotype came up many times. V and J are TRBV7-2 and TRBJ2-1; D remains unclear. Trimming removed 6 bases from V and 0 bases from J, with 12 bases in between. Per the germline V gene, CDR1 is SGHTA and CDR2 is FQGNSA. CDR3 size: 15 residues. DNA of the CDR3: TGTGCCAGCAGTTCCAGTTCCAGCTCCTACAATGAGCAGTTCTTC. Protein: CASSSSSSSYNEQFF.

V gene TRBV19 combines with J gene TRBJ1-1; 7 positions agree with TRBD1. The CDR3 has 14 residues. The V segment lost 4 bases and the J segment 0 bases; nucleotides outside the gene matches: 2. In germline, CDR1 is LNHDA, CDR2 SQIVND (reference sequence). The CDR3 spells CASSRDSMNTEAFF. The CDR3 nucleotides are TGTGCCAGTAGTAGGGACAGCATGAACACTGAAGCTTTCTTT.

The chain carries TRBV6-5 and TRBJ2-5; D remains unclear. With 4 bases removed from V and 4 bases from J, the gap between germline ends came to 4 bases. CDR1 is MNHEY, CDR2 SVGAGI, per germline. The CDR3 length is 11 residues. CDR3 loop: CASSSLETQYF. The DNA for the CDR3 is TGTGCCAGCAGTTCATTAGAGACCCAGTACTTC.

V gene TRBV18 combines with J gene TRBJ2-7; D is possibly TRBD1 (5 bases). The CDR3 spans 13 residues. The ends were cut back, 0 bases at V and 4 bases at J, with 7 bases in the middle. CDR1 is KGHSH and CDR2 is LQKENI in the germline V gene. The CDR3 sequence is CASSPPGRYEQYF. The CDR3 bases are TGTGCCAGCTCACCACCGGGGCGATACGAGCAGTACTTC.

This clonotype turned up a few times. The J gene is TRBJ2-2, the V gene TRBV11-2; D is perhaps TRBD2 (6 bases). CDR1 and CDR2 (germline): SGHAT, FQNNGV. V lost 7 bases and J lost 6, with 12 bases in between. The CDR3 sequence is 13 residues long. This chain's CDR3 is CASILRGSGELFF. As DNA, the CDR3 is TGTGCCAGCATCCTACGGGGGTCCGGGGAGCTGTTTTTT.

This clonotype was observed at least ten times. The chain couples TRBV7-2 to TRBJ1-3; D is unresolved. This CDR3 spans 15 amino acids. Between the trimmed V and J ends, which lost 1 base and 0 bases, there was a span of 7 bases. The V gene's germline CDR1 is SGHTA and CDR2 FQGNSA. CDR3 sequence (DNA): TGTGCCAGCAGCTTAGAAGCCTACTCTGGAAACACCATATATTTT. As protein: CASSLEAYSGNTIYF.

This clonotype was seen repeatedly, ten times or more. The chain carries TRBV28 and TRBJ2-5; TRBD2 matches at 14 bases. Losses at the gene ends were 6 bases for V and 4 bases for J; bases not matched to a gene: 10. CDR3 length equals 17 residues. Germline CDR1 and CDR2: MDHEN and SYDVKM. CDR3 sequence (DNA): TGTGCCAGCAGCTCTGGGACTAGCGGGGGCCAGGGAGAGACCCAGTACTTC. This sequence encodes CASSSGTSGGQGETQYF.

This clonotype has ten or more counts. The chain links TRBV6-2 or TRBV6-3 to TRBJ1-6; possible D gene TRBD1, 6 bases. Germline-derived CDR1 and CDR2 are MNHEY and SVGEGT. V dropped 7 bases and J dropped 8 bases, with 21 bases sitting between them. The length of the CDR3 is 16 residues. The CDR3 region has the DNA TGTGCCAGCACCCTTATACAGGGCGGATCCGATTCACCCCTCCACTTT. Its protein is CASTLIQGGSDSPLHF.

This clonotype was seen many times. The CDR3 DNA reads as TGTGCCAGCAGTGAACTCCGAGAGCATGAGCAGTTCTTC. The encoded protein is CASSELREHEQFF. The V call is TRBV25-1, the J call TRBJ2-1; no definite D call. CDR3 length: 13 amino acids. V was pared by 2 bases and J by 8 bases, with 10 bases between. CDR1 and CDR2 (germline): MGHDK, SYGVNS.

Many counts were recorded for this clonotype. The chain couples TRBV7-9 to TRBJ1-6, with D hard to call. Trimming pared 5 bases from V and 8 bases from J, leaving 4 bases between. The CDR3 runs 11 residues. In germline, CDR1 is SEHNR, CDR2 FQNEAQ (reference sequence). The CDR3: CASSTDSPLHF. DNA of the CDR3: TGTGCCAGCAGCACTGATTCACCCCTCCACTTT.

This clonotype has only a few counts. V and J are TRBV28 and TRBJ2-7; 8 nucleotides agree with TRBD1. Germline V gene sequence: CDR1 MDHEN, CDR2 SYDVKM. The CDR3 has 15 residues. Losses at the gene ends were 11 bases for V and 2 bases for J; bases not matched to a gene: 14. The CDR3 region has the DNA TGTGCCGATCTCGGGCCACAGGGGGTAACCTACGAGCAGTACTTC. Amino acids: CADLGPQGVTYEQYF.

This clonotype was recorded at least ten times. The chain links TRBV20-1 to TRBJ1-2; a possible D gene is TRBD1 (5 bases). Germline CDR1 reads DFQATT; CDR2 reads SNEGSKA (reference sequence). Trimming removed 0 bases from V and 4 bases from J, with 18 bases in between. CDR3 size: 16 residues. The CDR3 spells CSARDFERGELYGYTF. Written as DNA, the CDR3 is TGCAGTGCTAGAGATTTTGAGCGAGGGGAGCTCTATGGCTACACCTTC.

V gene TRBV29-1 combines with J gene TRBJ1-6; 7 bases line up with TRBD1. J gave up 4 bases and V 6 bases, and 9 bases lay outside the gene matches. The CDR3 is 15 residues long. Germline V lookup: CDR1 SQVTM, CDR2 ANQGSEA. The CDR3 protein is CSVVSGTDYNSPLHF. The CDR3 coding sequence is TGCAGCGTCGTATCCGGGACAGATTATAATTCACCCCTCCACTTT.

This clonotype showed up many times. The J gene is TRBJ2-6, the V gene TRBV14; D gene unclear. CDR1 is SGHDN and CDR2 is FVKESK in the germline V gene. Trimming took off 0 bases at V and 4 bases at J, with 13 bases between the two ends. The CDR3 runs 17 residues. The CDR3 reads CASSQDTSAPGANVLTF. The CDR3 DNA is TGTGCCAGCAGCCAAGATACAAGTGCCCCCGGGGCCAACGTCCTGACTTTC.

This clonotype was counted many times. The gene calls are TRBV7-2 and TRBJ2-3, with D perhaps assigned TRBD1 or TRBD2 (5 bases each). Trimming removed 1 base at V and 0 bases at J, with 17 bases between. Germline CDR1 and CDR2: SGHTA and FQGNSA. This CDR3 has 18 amino acids. CDR3 nucleotides: TGTGCCAGCAGCTTAGTCGCAGGGAGAGCTTCTAGCACAGATACGCAGTATTTT. Translating gives CASSLVAGRASSTDTQYF.